This T cell receptor beta chain was obtained from a study of OX40 agonist ivuxolimab in advanced cancers. At the level of the study: Subjects had a mean age of about 60 years, with a range of about 23 to 90; around 80% were male.

This CDR3 comprises 14 residues. Germline V gene data show CDR1 as SNHLY and CDR2 as FYNNEI. Trimming stripped 6 bases from V and 2 bases from J, with 14 bases between. As for this clone: Its matching antigen is unknown.

The assay was immunoSEQ multiplex PCR, and TCRdb's table has in-frame clones only and misses some. The sample lists about 46,000 clones; around 90% were seen once. General study findings and limits: The expanded peripheral T cells' antigen specificity was not determined.

People who had autoimmune disease history or systemic immunosuppression were excluded. The chain uses TRBV2 and TRBJ2-7; D is ambiguous. The sample was CD4+ or CD8+ T cells sorted from blood, taken in a trial of the OX40 agonist ivuxolimab. The source is an adult with an advanced solid tumor such as melanoma, head and neck, liver or kidney cancer. CDR3 bases: TGTGCCAGCAGAGGATTTACAGAGCCCTACGAGCAGTACTTC. It specifies CASRGFTEPYEQYF.